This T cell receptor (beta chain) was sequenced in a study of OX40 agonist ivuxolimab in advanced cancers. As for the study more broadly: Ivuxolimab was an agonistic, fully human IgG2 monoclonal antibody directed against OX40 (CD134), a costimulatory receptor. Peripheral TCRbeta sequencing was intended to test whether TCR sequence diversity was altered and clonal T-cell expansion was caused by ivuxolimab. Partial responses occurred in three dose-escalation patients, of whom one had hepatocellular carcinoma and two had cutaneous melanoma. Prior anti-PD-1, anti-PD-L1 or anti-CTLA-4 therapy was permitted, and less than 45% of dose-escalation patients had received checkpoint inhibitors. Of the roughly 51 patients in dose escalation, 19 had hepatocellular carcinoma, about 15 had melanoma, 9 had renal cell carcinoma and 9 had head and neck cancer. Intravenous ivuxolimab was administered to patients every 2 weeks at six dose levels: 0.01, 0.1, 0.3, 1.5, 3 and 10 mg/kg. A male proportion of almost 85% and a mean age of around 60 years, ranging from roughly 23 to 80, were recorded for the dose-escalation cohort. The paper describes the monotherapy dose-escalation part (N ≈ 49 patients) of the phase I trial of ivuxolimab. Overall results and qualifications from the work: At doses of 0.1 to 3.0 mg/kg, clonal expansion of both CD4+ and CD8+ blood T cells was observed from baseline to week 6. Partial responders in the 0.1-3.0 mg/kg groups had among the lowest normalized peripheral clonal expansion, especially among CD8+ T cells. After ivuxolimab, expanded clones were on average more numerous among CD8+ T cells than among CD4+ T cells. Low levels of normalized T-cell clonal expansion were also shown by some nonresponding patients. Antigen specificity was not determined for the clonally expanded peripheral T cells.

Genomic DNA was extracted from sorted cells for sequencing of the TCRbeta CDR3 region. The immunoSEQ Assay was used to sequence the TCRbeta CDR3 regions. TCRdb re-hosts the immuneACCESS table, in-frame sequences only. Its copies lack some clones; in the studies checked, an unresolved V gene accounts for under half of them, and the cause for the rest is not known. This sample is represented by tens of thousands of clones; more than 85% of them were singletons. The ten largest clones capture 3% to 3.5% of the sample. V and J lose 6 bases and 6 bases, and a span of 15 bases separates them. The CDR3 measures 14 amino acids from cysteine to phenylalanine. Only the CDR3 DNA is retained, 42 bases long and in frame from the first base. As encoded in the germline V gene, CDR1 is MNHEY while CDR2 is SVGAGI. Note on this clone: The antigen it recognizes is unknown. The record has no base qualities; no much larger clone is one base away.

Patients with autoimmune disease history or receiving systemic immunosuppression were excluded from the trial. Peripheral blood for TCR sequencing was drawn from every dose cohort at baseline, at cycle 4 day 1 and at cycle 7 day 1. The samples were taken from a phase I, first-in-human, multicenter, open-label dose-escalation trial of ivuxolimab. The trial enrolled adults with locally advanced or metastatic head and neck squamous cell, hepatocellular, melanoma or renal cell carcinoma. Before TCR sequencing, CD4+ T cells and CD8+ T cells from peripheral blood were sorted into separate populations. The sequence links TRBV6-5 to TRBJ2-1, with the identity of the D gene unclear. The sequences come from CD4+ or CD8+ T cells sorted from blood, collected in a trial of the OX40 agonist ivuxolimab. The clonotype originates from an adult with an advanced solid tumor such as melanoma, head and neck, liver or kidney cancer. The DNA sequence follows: TGTGCCAGCAGCCCTCAGACTGGCGGCAATGAGCAGTTCTTC. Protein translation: CASSPQTGGNEQFF.